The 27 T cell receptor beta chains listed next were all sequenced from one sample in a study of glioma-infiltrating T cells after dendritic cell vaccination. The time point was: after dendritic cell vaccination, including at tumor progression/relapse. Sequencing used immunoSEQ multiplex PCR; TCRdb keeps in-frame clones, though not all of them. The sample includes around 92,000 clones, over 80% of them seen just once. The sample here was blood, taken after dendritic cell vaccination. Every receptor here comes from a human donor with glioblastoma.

The CDR3 loop reads CASRRGLDTEAFF. The DNA for the CDR3 is TGCGCCAGCAGGCGGGGGCTGGACACTGAAGCTTTCTTT. The J gene is TRBJ1-1, the V gene TRBV5-1; tentatively, D is TRBD1 (6 bases). The CDR3 sequence is 13 residues long. Per the germline V gene, CDR1 is SGHRS and CDR2 is YFSETQ. Deletions cut 5 bases from V and 3 bases from J, with 11 bases between.

This chain's CDR3 is CASSIQTGGGPYEQYF. CDR3 bases: TGTGCCAGCAGTATCCAAACAGGGGGCGGCCCCTACGAGCAGTACTTC. The V call is TRBV27, the J call TRBJ2-7; the match to TRBD1 covers 9 bases. The CDR3 extends over 16 amino acids. V gave up 5 bases and J gave up 2 bases; unmatched junction bases: 10. Germline-derived CDR1 and CDR2 are MNHEY and SMNVEV (reference sequence).

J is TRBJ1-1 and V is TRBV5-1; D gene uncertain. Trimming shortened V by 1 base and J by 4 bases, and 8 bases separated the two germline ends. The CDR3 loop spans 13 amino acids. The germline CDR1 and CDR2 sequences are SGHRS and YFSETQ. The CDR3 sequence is CASSLWLPTEAFF. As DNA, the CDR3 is TGCGCCAGCAGCTTGTGGCTGCCCACTGAAGCTTTCTTT. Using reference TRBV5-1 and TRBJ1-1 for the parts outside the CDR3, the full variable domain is KAGVTQTPRYLIKTRGQQVTLSCSPISGHRSVSWYQQTPGQGLQFLFEYFSETQRNKGNFPGRFSGRQFSNSRSEMNVSTLELGDSALYLCASSLWLPTEAFFGQGTRLTVV.

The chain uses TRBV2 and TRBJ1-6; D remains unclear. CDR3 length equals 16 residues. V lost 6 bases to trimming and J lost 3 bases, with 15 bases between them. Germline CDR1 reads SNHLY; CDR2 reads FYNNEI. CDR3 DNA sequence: TGTGCCAGCAGGGTCGCGGGAGAACTCTATAATTCACCCCTCCACTTT. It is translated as CASRVAGELYNSPLHF.

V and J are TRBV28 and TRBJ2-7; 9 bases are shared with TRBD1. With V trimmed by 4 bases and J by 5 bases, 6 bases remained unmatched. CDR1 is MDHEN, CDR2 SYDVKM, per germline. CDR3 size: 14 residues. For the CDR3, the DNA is TGTGCCAGCAGTTCGACAGGGGGTGGCGACGAGCAGTACTTC. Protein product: CASSSTGGGDEQYF.

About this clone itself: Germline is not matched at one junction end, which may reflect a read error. The CDR3 region is CASSLRQGSFEQYF. CDR3 DNA sequence: TGTGCCAGCAGTCTCCGGCAGGGCTCCTTCGAGCAGTACTTC. The genes are TRBV27 and TRBJ2-7, with D possibly being TRBD1 (5 bases). CDR3 length: 14 amino acids. The germline gives CDR1 MNHEY, CDR2 SMNVEV (reference sequence).

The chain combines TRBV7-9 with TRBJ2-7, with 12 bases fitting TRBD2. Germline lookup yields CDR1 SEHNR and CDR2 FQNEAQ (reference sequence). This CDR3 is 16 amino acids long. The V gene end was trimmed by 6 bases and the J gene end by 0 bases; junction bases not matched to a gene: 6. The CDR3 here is CASSTGLAGPSYEQYF. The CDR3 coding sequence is TGTGCCAGCAGTACTGGACTAGCGGGACCCTCCTACGAGCAGTACTTC.

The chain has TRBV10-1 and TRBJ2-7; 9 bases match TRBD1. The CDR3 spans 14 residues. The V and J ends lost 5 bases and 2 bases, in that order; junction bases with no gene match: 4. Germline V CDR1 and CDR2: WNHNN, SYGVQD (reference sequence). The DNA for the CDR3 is TGCGCCAGCAGTCCCGGGACAGGGACCTACGAGCAGTACTTC. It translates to CASSPGTGTYEQYF.

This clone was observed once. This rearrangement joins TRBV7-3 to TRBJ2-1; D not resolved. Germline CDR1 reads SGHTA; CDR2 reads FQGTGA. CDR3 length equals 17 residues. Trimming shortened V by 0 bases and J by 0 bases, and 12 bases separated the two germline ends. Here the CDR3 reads CASSLTWPPSSYNEQFF. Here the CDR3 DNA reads TGTGCCAGCAGCTTAACATGGCCTCCTAGCTCCTACAATGAGCAGTTCTTC.

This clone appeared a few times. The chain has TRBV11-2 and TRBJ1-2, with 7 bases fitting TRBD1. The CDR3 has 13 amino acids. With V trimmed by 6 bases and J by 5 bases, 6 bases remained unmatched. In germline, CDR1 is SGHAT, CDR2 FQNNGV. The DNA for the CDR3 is TGTGCCAGCAGAAACAGGGGTATTTATGGCTACACCTTC. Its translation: CASRNRGIYGYTF. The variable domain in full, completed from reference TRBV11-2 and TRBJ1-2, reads EAGVAQSPRYKIIEKRQSVAFWCNPISGHATLYWYQQILGQGPKLLIQFQNNGVVDDSQLPKDRFSAERLKGVDSTLKIQPAKLEDSAVYLCASRNRGIYGYTFGSGTRLTVV.

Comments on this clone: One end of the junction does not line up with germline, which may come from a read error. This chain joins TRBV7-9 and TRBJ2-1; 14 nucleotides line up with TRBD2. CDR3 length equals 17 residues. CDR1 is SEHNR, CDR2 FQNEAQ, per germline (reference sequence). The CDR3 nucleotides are TGTGCCAGCAGTTTAGGGACTAGCGGGGGCTCCTACAATGAGCAGTTCTTC. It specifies CASSLGTSGGSYNEQFF.

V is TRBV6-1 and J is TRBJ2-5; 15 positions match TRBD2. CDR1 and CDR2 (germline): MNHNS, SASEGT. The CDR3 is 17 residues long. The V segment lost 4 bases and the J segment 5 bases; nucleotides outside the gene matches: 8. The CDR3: CASSVGLAGGVGETQYF. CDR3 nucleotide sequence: TGTGCCAGCAGTGTAGGACTAGCGGGAGGGGTTGGGGAGACCCAGTACTTC.

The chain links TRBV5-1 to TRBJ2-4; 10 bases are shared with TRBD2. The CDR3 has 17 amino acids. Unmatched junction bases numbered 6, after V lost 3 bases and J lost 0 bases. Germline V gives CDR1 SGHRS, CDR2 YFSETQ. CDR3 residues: CASSWASGSVAKNIQYF. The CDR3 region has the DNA TGCGCCAGCAGCTGGGCTAGCGGGAGTGTAGCCAAAAACATTCAGTACTTC.

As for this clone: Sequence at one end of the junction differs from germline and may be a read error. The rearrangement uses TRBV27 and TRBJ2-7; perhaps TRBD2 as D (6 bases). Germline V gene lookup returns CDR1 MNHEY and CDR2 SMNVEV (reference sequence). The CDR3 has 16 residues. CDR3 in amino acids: CASSLSPPSGPYEQYF. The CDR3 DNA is TGTGCCAGCAGTCTATCCCCTCCGAGCGGGCCCTACGAGCAGTACTTC.

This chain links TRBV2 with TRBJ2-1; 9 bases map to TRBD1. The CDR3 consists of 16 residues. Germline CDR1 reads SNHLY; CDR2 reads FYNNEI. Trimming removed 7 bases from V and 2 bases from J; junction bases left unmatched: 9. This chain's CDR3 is CASTQLGQGAYNEQFF. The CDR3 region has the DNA TGTGCCAGCACCCAATTGGGACAGGGAGCCTACAATGAGCAGTTCTTC.

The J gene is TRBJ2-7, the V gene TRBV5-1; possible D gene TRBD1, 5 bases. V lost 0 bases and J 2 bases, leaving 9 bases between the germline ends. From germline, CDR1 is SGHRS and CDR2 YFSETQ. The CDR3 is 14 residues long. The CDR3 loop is CASSLGTPAYEQYF. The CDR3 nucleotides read TGCGCCAGCAGCTTGGGGACACCGGCCTACGAGCAGTACTTC. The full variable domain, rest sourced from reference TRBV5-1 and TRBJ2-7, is KAGVTQTPRYLIKTRGQQVTLSCSPISGHRSVSWYQQTPGQGLQFLFEYFSETQRNKGNFPGRFSGRQFSNSRSEMNVSTLELGDSALYLCASSLGTPAYEQYFGPGTRLTVT.

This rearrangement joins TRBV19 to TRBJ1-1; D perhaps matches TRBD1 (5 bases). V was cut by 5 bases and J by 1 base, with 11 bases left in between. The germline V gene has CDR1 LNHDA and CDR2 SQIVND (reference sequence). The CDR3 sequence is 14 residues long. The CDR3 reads CASSDGTQNTEAFF. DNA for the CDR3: TGTGCCAGTAGTGACGGGACTCAGAACACTGAAGCTTTCTTT.

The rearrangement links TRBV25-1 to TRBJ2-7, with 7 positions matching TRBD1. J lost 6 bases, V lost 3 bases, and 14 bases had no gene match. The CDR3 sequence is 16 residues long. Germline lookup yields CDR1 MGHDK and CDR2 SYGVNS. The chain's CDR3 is CASSDDRVGFGSEQYF. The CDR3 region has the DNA TGTGCCAGCAGTGACGACAGGGTAGGGTTTGGCTCCGAGCAGTACTTC.

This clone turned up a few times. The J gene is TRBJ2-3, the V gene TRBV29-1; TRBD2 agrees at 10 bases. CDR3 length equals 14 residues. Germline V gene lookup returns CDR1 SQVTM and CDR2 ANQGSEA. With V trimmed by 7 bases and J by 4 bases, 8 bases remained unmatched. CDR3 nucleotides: TGCAGCGCCGTGACTAGCGGGTTAGCAGATACGCAGTATTTT. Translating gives CSAVTSGLADTQYF.

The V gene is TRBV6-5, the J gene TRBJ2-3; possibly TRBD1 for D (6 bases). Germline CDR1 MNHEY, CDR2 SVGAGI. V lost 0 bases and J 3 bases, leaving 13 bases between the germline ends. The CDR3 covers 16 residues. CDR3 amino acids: CASSYSVTGFTDTQYF. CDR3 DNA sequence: TGTGCCAGCAGTTACTCAGTGACAGGCTTTACAGATACGCAGTATTTT.

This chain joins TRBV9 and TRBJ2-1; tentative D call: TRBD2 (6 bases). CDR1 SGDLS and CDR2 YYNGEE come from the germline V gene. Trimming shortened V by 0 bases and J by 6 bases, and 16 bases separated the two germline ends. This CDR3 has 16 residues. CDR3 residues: CASSVGGARGGNEQFF. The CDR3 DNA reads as TGTGCCAGCAGCGTAGGGGGTGCGCGGGGTGGCAATGAGCAGTTCTTC.

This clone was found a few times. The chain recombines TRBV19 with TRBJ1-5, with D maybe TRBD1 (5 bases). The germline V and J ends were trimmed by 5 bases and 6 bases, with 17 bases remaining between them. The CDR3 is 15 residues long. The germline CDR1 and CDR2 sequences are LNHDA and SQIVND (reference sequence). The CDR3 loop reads CASSLGREVAQPQHF. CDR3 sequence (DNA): TGTGCCAGTAGTTTAGGCAGGGAAGTGGCTCAGCCCCAGCATTTT.

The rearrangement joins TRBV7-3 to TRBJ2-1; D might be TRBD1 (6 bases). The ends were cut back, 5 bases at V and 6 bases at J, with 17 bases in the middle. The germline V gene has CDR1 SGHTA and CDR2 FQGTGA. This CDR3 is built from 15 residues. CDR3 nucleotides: TGTGCCAGCAGCGAACAACCAGGGGTAGCCAATGAGCAGTTCTTC. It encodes CASSEQPGVANEQFF.

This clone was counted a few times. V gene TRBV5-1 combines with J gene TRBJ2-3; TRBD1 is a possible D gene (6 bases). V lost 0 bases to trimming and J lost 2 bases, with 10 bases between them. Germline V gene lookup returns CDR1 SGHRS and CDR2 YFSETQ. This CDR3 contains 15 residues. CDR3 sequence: CASSLVGDITDTQYF. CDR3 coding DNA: TGCGCCAGCAGCTTGGTGGGGGACATCACAGATACGCAGTATTTT.

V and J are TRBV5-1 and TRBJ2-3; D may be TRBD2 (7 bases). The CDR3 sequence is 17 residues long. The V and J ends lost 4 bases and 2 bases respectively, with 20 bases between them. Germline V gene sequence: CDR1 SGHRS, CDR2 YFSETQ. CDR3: CASSPVWGRGHTDTQYF. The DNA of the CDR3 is TGCGCCAGCAGCCCGGTCTGGGGGCGGGGGCACACAGATACGCAGTATTTT.

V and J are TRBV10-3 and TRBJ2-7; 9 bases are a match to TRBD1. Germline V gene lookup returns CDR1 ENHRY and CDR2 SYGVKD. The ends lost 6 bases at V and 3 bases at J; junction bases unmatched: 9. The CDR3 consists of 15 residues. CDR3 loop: CAIRGAGQGNYEQYF. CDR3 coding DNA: TGTGCCATCAGGGGAGCGGGACAGGGTAACTACGAGCAGTACTTC.

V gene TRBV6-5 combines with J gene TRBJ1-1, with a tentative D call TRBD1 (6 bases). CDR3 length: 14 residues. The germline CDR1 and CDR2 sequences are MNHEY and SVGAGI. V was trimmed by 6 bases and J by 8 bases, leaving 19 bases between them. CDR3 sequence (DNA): TGTGCCAGCAGAATCAGGGGTGACGGCTCCGAAGCTTTCTTT. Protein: CASRIRGDGSEAFF.